In this sample, the clone carrying this TCR beta chain turned up many times. Antigen specificity is unknown. This entry comes from a study of blood T cells in healthy people across ages. The V end was cut by 6 bases, the J end by 5 bases, with 12 bases between. This CDR3 is 13 amino acids long. Germline-derived CDR1 and CDR2 are SGHAT and FQNNGV. Findings and limits, study-wide: More naive CD4+ cells and higher diversity were found in long-lived than in aged donors. With unsorted PBMCs, a conclusive comparison of naive versus antigen-experienced cells was not possible.

A second PCR of about 7 to 12 cycles used a sample-barcoded 5' primer and a J-beta primer mix. MiXCR, applied by TCRdb to the 5' RACE reads, yields one record per CDR3 protein. In the table there are some 640,000 distinct CDR3 sequences, 25% to 35% of which are singletons. Drawn from each donor were approximately 9.5 milliliters of peripheral blood. PBMCs numbering at least 6 million were isolated per sample. The receptor's source is a woman aged 80 or older in good health. This chain connects TRBV11-2 to TRBJ2-3; D remains ambiguous. What was sequenced was blood. The CDR3 DNA reads as TGTGCCAGCAGGCGGCTGGGGAAAGATACGCAGTATTTT. The encoded protein is CASRRLGKDTQYF.